This T cell receptor (beta chain) is drawn from a study of long-term antiretroviral therapy in people with HIV. General study findings and limits: Repertoires looked antigen-experienced, with only a slight naive shift after ART. Despite increasing after ART, diversity remained lower than that of transplant donor controls. Pre-ART expanded clones dominated the repertoire at every time point.

Concerning this clone itself: The antigen remains unidentified.

CDR1 is SGDLS and CDR2 is YYNGEE in the germline V gene. The V end was cut by 0 bases, the J end by 6 bases, with 9 bases between. There are 14 residues in the CDR3. Assay version v3.0 of immunoSEQ was used, and it was run at survey level. This table comes from immunoSEQ multiplex PCR, and its TCRdb copy is limited to in-frame clones, with some not included. The repertoire holds more than 35,000 clones, with 75% to 90% as singletons. The TCR was taken from a man between 18 and 29 years old with HIV. The chain employs TRBV9 and TRBJ1-4; unclear D gene. The sequenced sample was unsorted PBMCs, obtained 1.5 years after starting antiretroviral therapy. The CDR3 protein is CASSVDGSDEKLFF. The CDR3 DNA sequence: TGTGCCAGCAGCGTAGACGGGTCGGATGAAAAACTGTTTTTT.